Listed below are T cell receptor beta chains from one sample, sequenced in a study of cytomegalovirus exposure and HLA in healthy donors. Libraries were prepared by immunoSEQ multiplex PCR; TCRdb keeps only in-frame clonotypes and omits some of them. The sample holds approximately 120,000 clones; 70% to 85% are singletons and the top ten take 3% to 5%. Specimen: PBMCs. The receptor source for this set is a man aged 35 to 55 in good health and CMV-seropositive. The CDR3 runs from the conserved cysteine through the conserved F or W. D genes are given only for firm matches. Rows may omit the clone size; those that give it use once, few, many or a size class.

cdr3_aa: CASSFKGAWEQYF
cdr3_nt: TGTGCCAGCAGCTTTAAGGGGGCTTGGGAGCAGTACTTC
d_call: TRBD1
clone_size: -
v_call: TRBV5-4
j_call: TRBJ2-7

cdr3_aa: CATSRDSGFQETQYF
cdr3_nt: TGTGCCACCAGCAGGGACAGCGGATTCCAAGAGACCCAGTACTTC
d_call: -
clone_size: -
v_call: TRBV15
j_call: TRBJ2-5

cdr3_aa: CASSLRPGTGGAFYEQFF
cdr3_nt: TGTGCCAGCAGCTTACGTCCCGGGACAGGGGGCGCGTTCTATGAGCAGTTCTTC
d_call: TRBD1
clone_size: -
v_call: TRBV7-9
j_call: TRBJ2-1

cdr3_aa: CASTGQGLTEAFF
cdr3_nt: TGTGCCAGCACCGGACAGGGGCTCACTGAAGCTTTCTTT
d_call: TRBD1
clone_size: -
v_call: TRBV6-1
j_call: TRBJ1-1

cdr3_aa: CASRGSSNQPQHF
cdr3_nt: TGTGCCAGCAGGGGCTCTAGCAATCAGCCCCAGCATTTT
d_call: -
clone_size: -
v_call: TRBV14
j_call: TRBJ1-5

cdr3_aa: CASSLDRRGGRETQYF
cdr3_nt: TGTGCCAGCAGCTTAGATCGGCGGGGGGGCCGGGAGACCCAGTACTTC
d_call: TRBD2
clone_size: -
v_call: TRBV7-9
j_call: TRBJ2-5

cdr3_aa: CAISEGPSGYKDEQFF
cdr3_nt: TGTGCCATCAGTGAGGGACCTTCGGGATACAAGGATGAGCAGTTCTTC
d_call: -
clone_size: -
v_call: TRBV10-3
j_call: TRBJ2-1

cdr3_aa: CSVSGTYGYTF
cdr3_nt: TGCAGCGTTTCCGGGACATATGGCTACACCTTC
d_call: -
clone_size: few
v_call: TRBV29-1
j_call: TRBJ1-2

cdr3_aa: CASKIYRGDFF
cdr3_nt: TGTGCCAGCAAAATCTACAGGGGGGATTTCTTT
d_call: TRBD1
clone_size: -
v_call: TRBV2
j_call: TRBJ1-1

cdr3_aa: CAWSVGTGDSPLHF
cdr3_nt: TGTGCCTGGAGTGTAGGGACAGGGGATTCACCCCTCCACTTT
d_call: TRBD1
clone_size: -
v_call: TRBV30
j_call: TRBJ1-6

cdr3_aa: CASSRDRWATEAFF
cdr3_nt: TGCGCCAGCAGCCGAGACAGGTGGGCGACTGAAGCTTTCTTT
d_call: -
clone_size: medium-sized
v_call: TRBV5-1
j_call: TRBJ1-1

cdr3_aa: CATSRRRAREKLFF
cdr3_nt: TGTGCCACCAGCAGAAGGAGGGCGAGAGAAAAACTGTTTTTT
d_call: -
clone_size: few
v_call: TRBV15
j_call: TRBJ1-4

cdr3_aa: CASSPSRTSGSYEQYF
cdr3_nt: TGTGCCAGCAGCCCGTCGCGGACTAGCGGATCCTACGAGCAGTACTTC
d_call: TRBD2
clone_size: few
v_call: TRBV7-3
j_call: TRBJ2-7

cdr3_aa: CASSPGGYTGELFF
cdr3_nt: TGTGCCAGCAGCCCGGGGGGGTATACCGGGGAGCTGTTTTTT
d_call: TRBD2
clone_size: -
v_call: TRBV6-4
j_call: TRBJ2-2

cdr3_aa: CASSFDRVAEAFF
cdr3_nt: TGCGCCAGCAGCTTTGACAGGGTGGCTGAAGCTTTCTTT
d_call: TRBD1
clone_size: once
v_call: TRBV5-1
j_call: TRBJ1-1

cdr3_aa: CASSPGYSYEQYF
cdr3_nt: TGTGCCAGTAGTCCAGGTTACTCCTACGAGCAGTACTTC
d_call: -
clone_size: -
v_call: TRBV19
j_call: TRBJ2-7

cdr3_aa: CASSLTRAYEQYF
cdr3_nt: TGTGCCAGCAGCTTAACACGGGCCTACGAGCAGTACTTC
d_call: -
clone_size: once
v_call: TRBV5-6
j_call: TRBJ2-7

cdr3_aa: CASSTPSEQYF
cdr3_nt: TGTGCCAGTAGTACCCCTAGCGAGCAGTACTTC
d_call: -
clone_size: few
v_call: TRBV19
j_call: TRBJ2-7

cdr3_aa: CASSVDRASKLFF
cdr3_nt: TGTGCCAGCAGTGTGGACAGGGCCTCAAAACTGTTTTTT
d_call: TRBD1
clone_size: -
v_call: TRBV6-4
j_call: TRBJ1-4

cdr3_aa: CASSGDSLKGGTEAFF
cdr3_nt: TGTGCCAGCAGTGGGGACAGCCTAAAGGGAGGCACTGAAGCTTTCTTT
d_call: TRBD1
clone_size: -
v_call: TRBV2
j_call: TRBJ1-1

cdr3_aa: CASSTNDRGRGNEQFF
cdr3_nt: TGCGCCAGCAGCACTAATGACAGGGGAAGGGGGAATGAGCAGTTCTTC
d_call: TRBD1
clone_size: few
v_call: TRBV5-1
j_call: TRBJ2-1

cdr3_aa: CASNLDGQSNTEAFF
cdr3_nt: TGCGCCAGCAACTTGGATGGTCAGTCAAACACTGAAGCTTTCTTT
d_call: -
clone_size: -
v_call: TRBV5-1
j_call: TRBJ1-1

cdr3_aa: CASSRQELSSGNTIYF
cdr3_nt: TGTGCCAGCTCCCGACAGGAACTTTCCTCTGGAAACACCATATATTTT
d_call: -
clone_size: -
v_call: TRBV2
j_call: TRBJ1-3